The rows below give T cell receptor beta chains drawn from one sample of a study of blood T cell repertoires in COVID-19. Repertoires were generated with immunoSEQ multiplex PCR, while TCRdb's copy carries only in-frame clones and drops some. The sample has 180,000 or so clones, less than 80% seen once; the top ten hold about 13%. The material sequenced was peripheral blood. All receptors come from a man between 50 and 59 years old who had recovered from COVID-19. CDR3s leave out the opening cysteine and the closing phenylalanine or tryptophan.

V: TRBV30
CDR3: AWSVLTSVSETQY

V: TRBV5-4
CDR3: ASSLAASGLNEQF

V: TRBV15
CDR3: ATSRDPRGSHYGYT

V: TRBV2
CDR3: ASSESSLNSYEQY

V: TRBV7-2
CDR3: ASSPRGRETGGELF

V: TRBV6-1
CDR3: ASSVGLAGVGVLYEQY

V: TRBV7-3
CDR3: ASSPTGGFSEAF

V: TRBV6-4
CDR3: ASSDSPNSRYGYT

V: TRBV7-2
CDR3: ASSLGEYSPLH

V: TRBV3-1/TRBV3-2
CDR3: ASSQVFSNEQF

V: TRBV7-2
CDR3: ASSLLPKDTQY

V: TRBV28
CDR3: ASSLTRLYEQY

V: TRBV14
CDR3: ASSEWGRLAGVGETQY

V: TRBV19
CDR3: ASGRQGSATGELF

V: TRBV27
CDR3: ASTSRGSGANVLT

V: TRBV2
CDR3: ASSVTPRLAGGYEQY

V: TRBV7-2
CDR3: ASSLEQGAAQPQH

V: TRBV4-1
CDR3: ASSQVIADRAGYGYT

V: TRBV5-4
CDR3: ASSLGASGGETQY

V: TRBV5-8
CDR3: ASSLVTPDSSYNEQF

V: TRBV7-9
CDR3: ASSWDSVPYEQY

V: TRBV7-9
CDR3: ASSLSRGRRYQETQY

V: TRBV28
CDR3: ASSQTGKRVHDTQY

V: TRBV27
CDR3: ASRKSPGRGTDTQY

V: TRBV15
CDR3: ATSREGVNSYNSPLH

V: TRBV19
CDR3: ASSISRFGGGKNIQY

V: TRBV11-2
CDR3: ASSLAPAGAYEQY

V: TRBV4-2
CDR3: ASSLIAGTSGSYEQY

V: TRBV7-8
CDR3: ASSWTGILTDTQY

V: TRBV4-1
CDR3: ASSQDTGSRGLF

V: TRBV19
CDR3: ASSTSGGGTYEQY

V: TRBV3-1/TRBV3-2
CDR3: ASSQSLDIGNTIY

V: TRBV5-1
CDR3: ASSEEEGNNEQF

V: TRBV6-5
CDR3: ASSYRQGYGYT

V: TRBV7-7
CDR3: ADRGGNRLLAVYNEQF

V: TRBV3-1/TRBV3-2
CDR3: ASSQDPTPGTGEQY

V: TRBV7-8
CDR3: ASSLGGVSGANVLT

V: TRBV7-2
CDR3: ASSLGLAVYEQF